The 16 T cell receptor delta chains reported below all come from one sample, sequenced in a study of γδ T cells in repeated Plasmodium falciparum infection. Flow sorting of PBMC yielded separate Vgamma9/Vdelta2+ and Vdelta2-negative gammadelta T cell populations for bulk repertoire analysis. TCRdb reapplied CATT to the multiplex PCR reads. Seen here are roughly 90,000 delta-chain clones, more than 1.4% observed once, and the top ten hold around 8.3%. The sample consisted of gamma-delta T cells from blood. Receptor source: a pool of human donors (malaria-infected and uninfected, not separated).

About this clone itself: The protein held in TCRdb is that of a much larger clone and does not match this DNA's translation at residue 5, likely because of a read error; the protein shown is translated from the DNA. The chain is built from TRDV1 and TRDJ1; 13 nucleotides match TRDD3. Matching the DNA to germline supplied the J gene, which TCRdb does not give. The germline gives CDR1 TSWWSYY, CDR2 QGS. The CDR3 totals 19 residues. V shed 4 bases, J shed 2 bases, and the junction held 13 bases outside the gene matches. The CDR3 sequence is CALGGLGEYWGIRTDKLIF. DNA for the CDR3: TGTGCTCTTGGGGGACTTGGGGAGTACTGGGGGATACGGACCGATAAACTCATCTTT.

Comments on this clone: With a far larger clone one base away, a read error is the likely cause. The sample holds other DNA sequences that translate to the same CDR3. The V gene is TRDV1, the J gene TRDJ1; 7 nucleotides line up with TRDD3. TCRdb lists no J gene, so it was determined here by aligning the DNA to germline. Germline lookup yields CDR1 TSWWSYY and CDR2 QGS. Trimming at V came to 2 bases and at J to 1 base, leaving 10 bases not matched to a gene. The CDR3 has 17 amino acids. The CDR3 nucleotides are TGTGCTCTTGGGGAAGAACTGGGGCTCAGGGCCACCGATAAACTCATCTTT. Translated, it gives CALGEELGLRATDKLIF.

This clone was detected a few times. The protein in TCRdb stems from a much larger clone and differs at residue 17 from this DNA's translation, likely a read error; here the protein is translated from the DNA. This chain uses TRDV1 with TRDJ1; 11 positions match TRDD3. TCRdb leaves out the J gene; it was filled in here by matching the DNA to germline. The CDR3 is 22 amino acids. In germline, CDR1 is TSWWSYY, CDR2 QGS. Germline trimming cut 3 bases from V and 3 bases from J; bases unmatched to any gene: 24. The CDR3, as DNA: TGTGCTCTTGGGGAGCCCGAAGCCTCGTACTGGGGGATAAAAGGGTACGCCGATAAACTCATCTTT. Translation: CALGEPEASYWGIKGYADKLIF.

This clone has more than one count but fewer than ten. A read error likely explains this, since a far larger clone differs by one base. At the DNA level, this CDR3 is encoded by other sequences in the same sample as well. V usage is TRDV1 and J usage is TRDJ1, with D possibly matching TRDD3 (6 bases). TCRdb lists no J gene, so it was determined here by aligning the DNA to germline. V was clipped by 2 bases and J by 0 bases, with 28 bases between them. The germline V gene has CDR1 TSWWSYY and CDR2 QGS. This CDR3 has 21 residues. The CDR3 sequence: CALGESTHNLGWGENTDKLIF. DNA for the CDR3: TGTGCTCTTGGGGAATCCACACACAACCTTGGGTGGGGGGAGAACACCGATAAACTCATCTTT.

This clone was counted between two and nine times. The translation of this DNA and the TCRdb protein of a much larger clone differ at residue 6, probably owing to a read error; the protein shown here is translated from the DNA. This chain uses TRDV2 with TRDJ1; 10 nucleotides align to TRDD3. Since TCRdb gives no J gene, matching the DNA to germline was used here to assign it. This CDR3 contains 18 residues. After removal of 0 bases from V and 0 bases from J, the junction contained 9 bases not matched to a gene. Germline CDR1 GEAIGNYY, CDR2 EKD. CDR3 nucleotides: TGTGCCTGTGACACCGCCACTGGGGGATCACTGTACACCGATAAACTCATCTTT. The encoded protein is CACDTATGGSLYTDKLIF.

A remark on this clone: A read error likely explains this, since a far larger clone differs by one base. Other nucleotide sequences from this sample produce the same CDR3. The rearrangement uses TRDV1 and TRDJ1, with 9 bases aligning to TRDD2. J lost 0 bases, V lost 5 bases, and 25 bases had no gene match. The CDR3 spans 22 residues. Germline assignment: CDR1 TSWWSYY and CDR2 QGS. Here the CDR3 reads CALGPKPSYVVLGGCYTDKLIF. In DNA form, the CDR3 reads TGTGCTCTTGGGCCTAAGCCTTCCTACGTGGTGCTGGGGGGTTGTTACACCGATAAACTCATCTTT.

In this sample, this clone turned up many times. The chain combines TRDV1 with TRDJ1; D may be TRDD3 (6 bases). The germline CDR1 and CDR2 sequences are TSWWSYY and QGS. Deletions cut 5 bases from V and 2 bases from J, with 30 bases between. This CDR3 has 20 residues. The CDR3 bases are TGTGCTCTTGGGCAAAGACTCGAATGGGAAAGTCCATGGGGGACCGATAAACTCATCTTT. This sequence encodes CALGQRLEWESPWGTDKLIF.

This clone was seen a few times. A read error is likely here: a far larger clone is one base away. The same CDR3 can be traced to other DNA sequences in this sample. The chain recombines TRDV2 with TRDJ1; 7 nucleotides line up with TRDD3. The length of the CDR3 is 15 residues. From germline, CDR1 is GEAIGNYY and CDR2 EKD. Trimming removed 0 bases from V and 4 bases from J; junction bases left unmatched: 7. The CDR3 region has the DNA TGTGCCTGTGACACCGGGGGATTAGCCAACGATAAACTCATCTTT. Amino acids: CACDTGGLANDKLIF.

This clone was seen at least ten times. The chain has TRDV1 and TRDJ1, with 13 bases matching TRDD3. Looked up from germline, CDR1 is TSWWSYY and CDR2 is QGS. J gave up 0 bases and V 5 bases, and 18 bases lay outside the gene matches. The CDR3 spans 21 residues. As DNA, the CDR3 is TGTGCTCTTGGGAAGCCGTTCTTACTGGGGGATACGGCGGTTGACACCGATAAACTCATCTTT. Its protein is CALGKPFLLGDTAVDTDKLIF.

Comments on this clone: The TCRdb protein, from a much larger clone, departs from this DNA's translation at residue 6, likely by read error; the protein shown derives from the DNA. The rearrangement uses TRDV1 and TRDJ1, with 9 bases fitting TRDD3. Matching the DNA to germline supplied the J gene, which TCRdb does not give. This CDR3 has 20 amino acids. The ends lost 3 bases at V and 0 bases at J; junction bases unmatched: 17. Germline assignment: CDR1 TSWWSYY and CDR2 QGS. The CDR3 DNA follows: TGTGCTCTTGGGGAGCCTAGGAGGCTGGGGGATCCTTGGTACACCGATAAACTCATCTTT. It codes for CALGEPRRLGDPWYTDKLIF.

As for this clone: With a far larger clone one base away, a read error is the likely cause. In DNA, the CDR3 is TGTGCCTGTGACTCTACCTTACTGGGGGATACTAGGTCCTGGGACACCCGACAGATGTTCTTC. Its protein is CACDSTLLGDTRSWDTRQMFF. The V gene is given as TRDV2, and no J gene call is available; the table's D call, TRDD3, has no DNA check behind it. The CDR3 contains 21 residues. From germline, CDR1 is GEAIGNYY and CDR2 EKD.

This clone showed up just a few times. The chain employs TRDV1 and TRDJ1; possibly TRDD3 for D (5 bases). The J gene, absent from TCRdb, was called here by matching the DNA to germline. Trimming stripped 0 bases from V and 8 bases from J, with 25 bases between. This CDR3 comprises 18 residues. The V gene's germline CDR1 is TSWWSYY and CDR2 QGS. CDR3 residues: CALGELRRGSPIRPKLIF. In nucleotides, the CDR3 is TGTGCTCTTGGGGAACTCCGTAGGGGGTCCCCTATTAGGCCAAAACTCATCTTT.

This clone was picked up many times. The CDR3 sequence: CALGEPSLVTYWGIRSTDKLIF. CDR3 DNA sequence: TGTGCTCTTGGGGAACCTAGCCTCGTAACTTACTGGGGGATACGGAGCACCGATAAACTCATCTTT. This chain joins TRDV1 and TRDJ1; TRDD3 agrees at 13 bases. TCRdb offers no J gene call, so here the DNA was matched to germline to obtain one. The CDR3 is 22 residues long. J lost 1 base, V lost 1 base, and 18 bases had no gene match. Germline CDR1 is TSWWSYY and CDR2 is QGS.

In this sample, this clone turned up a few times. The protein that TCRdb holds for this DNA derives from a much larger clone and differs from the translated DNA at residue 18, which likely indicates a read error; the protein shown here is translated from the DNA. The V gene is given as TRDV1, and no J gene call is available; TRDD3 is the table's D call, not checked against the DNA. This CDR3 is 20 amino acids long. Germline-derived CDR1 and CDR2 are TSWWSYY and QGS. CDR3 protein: CALGELPTGDWGILTDKPIF. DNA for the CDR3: TGTGCTCTTGGGGAACTTCCTACGGGGGACTGGGGGATCCTTACCGATAAACCCATCTTT.

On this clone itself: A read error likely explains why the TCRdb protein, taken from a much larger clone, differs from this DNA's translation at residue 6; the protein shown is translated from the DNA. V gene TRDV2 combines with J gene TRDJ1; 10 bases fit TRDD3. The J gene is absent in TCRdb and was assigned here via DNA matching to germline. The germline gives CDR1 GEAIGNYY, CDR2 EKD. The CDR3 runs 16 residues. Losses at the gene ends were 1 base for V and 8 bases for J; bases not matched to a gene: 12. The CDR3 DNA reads TGTGCCTGTGACACACCGGGGGATACGGATAAAGGGAAACTCATCTTT. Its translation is CACDTPGDTDKGKLIF.

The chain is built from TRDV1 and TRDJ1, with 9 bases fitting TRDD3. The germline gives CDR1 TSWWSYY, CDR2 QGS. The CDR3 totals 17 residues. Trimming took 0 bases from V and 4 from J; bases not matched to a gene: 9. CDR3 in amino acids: CALGELLPGGYNDKLIF. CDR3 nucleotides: TGTGCTCTTGGGGAACTTCTACCCGGGGGATACAACGATAAACTCATCTTT.